This T cell receptor (beta chain) was profiled in a study of blood T cell repertoires in COVID-19. Whole-study context: In each case, the material was cDNA or gDNA derived from T cells, B-cell-depleted T cells, or PBMCs.

Enrollees, roughly 18 to 90 years old, lived in roughly 24 US areas. Produced via immunoSEQ multiplex PCR; TCRdb's table is partial and in-frame only. The sample gives more than 85,000 clones, roughly 85% of which show up once; 2% to 3% is in the top ten. Looked up from germline, CDR1 is DFQATT and CDR2 is SNEGSKA (reference sequence). There are 14 residues in the CDR3. Trimming took 4 bases from V and 8 from J; bases not matched to a gene: 10. This clone occurred once. The sequenced sample consisted of PBMCs or T cells enriched from blood (not recorded which). The V call is TRBV20-1, the J call TRBJ1-4, with TRBD1 matching 7 bases. This TCR was recovered from a woman aged 45 to 65 who had recovered from COVID-19. CDR3 DNA: TGCAGTGCTACTGAGGGGGCCGATGTCGAAAAACTGTTTTTT. Translated: CSATEGADVEKLFF.